This is a list of T cell receptor beta chains from one sample in a study of T cells after yellow fever vaccination. One entry per CDR3 protein results from TCRdb running MiXCR on the 5' RACE reads. The sample contains 550,000 or so distinct CDR3 sequences, roughly 21% of which appear only once. Sequences were derived from PBMCs, sampled 15 days after the yellow fever booster vaccination. These TCRs come from a man aged 30-40 years who received the YFV17D yellow fever vaccine. CDR3s include the opening cysteine and the closing phenylalanine or tryptophan. The order of the fields is clone size, J gene, CDR3 length, D gene, V gene, CDR3 protein, CDR3 DNA. A D gene is named only where the DNA matches it firmly. Size tells how often a clone was seen (once, few, many) or the class of an expanded clone, and some rows leave it out.

clone_size: -
j_call: TRBJ2-7
cdr3_length: 15
d_call: -
v_call: TRBV7-2
cdr3_aa: CASSPARSRIYEQYF
cdr3_nt: TGTGCCAGCAGTCCAGCGCGAAGCCGGATCTACGAGCAGTACTTC

clone_size: -
j_call: TRBJ2-1
cdr3_length: 15
d_call: -
v_call: TRBV6-1
cdr3_aa: CASSQDSRSYNEQFF
cdr3_nt: TGTGCCAGCAGCCAGGACTCACGATCCTACAATGAGCAGTTCTTC

clone_size: -
j_call: TRBJ2-1
cdr3_length: 12
d_call: -
v_call: TRBV11-2
cdr3_aa: CASSLESQQQFF
cdr3_nt: TGTGCCAGCAGCTTAGAATCCCAACAGCAGTTCTTC

clone_size: -
j_call: TRBJ2-2
cdr3_length: 19
d_call: TRBD1
v_call: TRBV27
cdr3_aa: CASTKRGRGPEPGTGELFF
cdr3_nt: TGTGCCAGCACCAAAAGGGGCAGGGGGCCGGAACCGGGCACCGGGGAGCTGTTTTTT

clone_size: -
j_call: TRBJ2-3
cdr3_length: 17
d_call: TRBD2
v_call: TRBV18
cdr3_aa: CASSASGRTLSTDTQYF
cdr3_nt: TGTGCCAGCTCCGCTAGCGGGAGGACCCTTAGCACAGATACGCAGTATTTT

clone_size: -
j_call: TRBJ2-3
cdr3_length: 15
d_call: -
v_call: TRBV5-4
cdr3_aa: CASSLMGGLPDTQYF
cdr3_nt: TGTGCCAGCAGCTTGATGGGGGGTCTCCCAGATACGCAGTATTTT

clone_size: -
j_call: TRBJ1-2
cdr3_length: 14
d_call: TRBD1
v_call: TRBV25-1
cdr3_aa: CASSTLGTGGGYTF
cdr3_nt: TGTGCCAGCAGTACCCTCGGGACAGGGGGCGGCTACACCTTC

clone_size: -
j_call: TRBJ2-1
cdr3_length: 15
d_call: TRBD2
v_call: TRBV27
cdr3_aa: CAGPLNSGRLDEQFF
cdr3_nt: TGTGCCGGACCCTTAAATAGCGGGAGGTTAGATGAGCAGTTCTTC

clone_size: few
j_call: TRBJ2-7
cdr3_length: 15
d_call: -
v_call: TRBV9
cdr3_aa: CASSETGHTSYEQYF
cdr3_nt: TGTGCCAGCAGCGAAACAGGGCATACCTCCTACGAGCAGTACTTC

clone_size: few
j_call: TRBJ2-7
cdr3_length: 15
d_call: TRBD1
v_call: TRBV7-8
cdr3_aa: CASSLRRTGPYEQYF
cdr3_nt: TGTGCCAGCAGCTTAAGGAGGACAGGGCCCTACGAGCAGTACTTC

clone_size: -
j_call: TRBJ2-2
cdr3_length: 16
d_call: -
v_call: TRBV7-9
cdr3_aa: CASPPSVRENTGELFF
cdr3_nt: TGTGCCAGCCCTCCCTCAGTCAGGGAGAACACCGGGGAGCTGTTTTTT

clone_size: few
j_call: TRBJ2-1
cdr3_length: 14
d_call: -
v_call: TRBV27
cdr3_aa: CASMAREASNEQFF
cdr3_nt: TGTGCCAGCATGGCGAGGGAAGCTTCCAATGAGCAGTTCTTC

clone_size: once
j_call: TRBJ2-5
cdr3_length: 15
d_call: -
v_call: TRBV18
cdr3_aa: CASSAGTVPIETQYF
cdr3_nt: TGTGCCAGCTCAGCCGGGACGGTCCCAATAGAGACCCAGTACTTC

clone_size: -
j_call: TRBJ2-1
cdr3_length: 14
d_call: -
v_call: TRBV20-1
cdr3_aa: CSAQTSGTYNEQFF
cdr3_nt: TGCAGTGCCCAGACCAGCGGAACTTACAATGAGCAGTTCTTC

clone_size: -
j_call: TRBJ2-7
cdr3_length: 15
d_call: -
v_call: TRBV15
cdr3_aa: CATSSPGRTSYEQYF
cdr3_nt: TGTGCCACCAGCTCTCCGGGACGGACCTCCTACGAGCAGTACTTC

clone_size: -
j_call: TRBJ2-3
cdr3_length: 12
d_call: -
v_call: TRBV6-6
cdr3_aa: CASSSGPLGQYF
cdr3_nt: TGTGCCAGCAGTTCCGGACCCCTAGGGCAGTATTTT

clone_size: few
j_call: TRBJ2-3
cdr3_length: 15
d_call: -
v_call: TRBV28
cdr3_aa: CASRGGQYTGNTQYF
cdr3_nt: TGTGCCAGCAGGGGCGGACAGTATACGGGGAATACGCAGTATTTT

clone_size: -
j_call: TRBJ1-6
cdr3_length: 16
d_call: TRBD1
v_call: TRBV2
cdr3_aa: CASSGSIGTGDSPLHF
cdr3_nt: TGTGCCAGCAGTGGGAGTATTGGGACAGGGGATTCACCCCTCCACTTT

clone_size: -
j_call: TRBJ2-3
cdr3_length: 15
d_call: -
v_call: TRBV10-3
cdr3_aa: CAISEAGLHTDTQYF
cdr3_nt: TGTGCCATCAGTGAGGCGGGACTCCACACAGATACGCAGTATTTT

clone_size: -
j_call: TRBJ2-1
cdr3_length: 12
d_call: -
v_call: TRBV5-1
cdr3_aa: CASSFNTNEQFF
cdr3_nt: TGCGCCAGCAGCTTCAACACGAATGAGCAGTTCTTC

clone_size: -
j_call: TRBJ2-2
cdr3_length: 14
d_call: -
v_call: TRBV29-1
cdr3_aa: CSVGQGYRTGELFF
cdr3_nt: TGCAGCGTTGGGCAGGGCTATCGGACCGGGGAGCTGTTTTTT

clone_size: -
j_call: TRBJ2-5
cdr3_length: 13
d_call: -
v_call: TRBV20-1
cdr3_aa: CSAPRAGQETQYF
cdr3_nt: TGCAGTGCTCCCCGGGCCGGCCAAGAGACCCAGTACTTC

clone_size: few
j_call: TRBJ2-3
cdr3_length: 15
d_call: -
v_call: TRBV5-4
cdr3_aa: CASSLASGLGIAQYF
cdr3_nt: TGTGCCAGCAGCTTGGCGAGTGGGCTAGGAATTGCGCAGTATTTT

clone_size: few
j_call: TRBJ2-5
cdr3_length: 18
d_call: TRBD1
v_call: TRBV4-3
cdr3_aa: CASSQDWDRGAFSETQYF
cdr3_nt: TGCGCCAGCAGCCAAGACTGGGACAGGGGTGCCTTTTCGGAGACCCAGTACTTC

clone_size: -
j_call: TRBJ2-3
cdr3_length: 15
d_call: -
v_call: TRBV5-1
cdr3_aa: CASSLTTIRGDTQYF
cdr3_nt: TGCGCCAGCAGCTTGACGACTATTCGGGGGGATACGCAGTATTTT

clone_size: few
j_call: TRBJ2-5
cdr3_length: 14
d_call: TRBD2
v_call: TRBV7-2
cdr3_aa: CASSSSGRGKTQYF
cdr3_nt: TGTGCCAGCAGCTCTAGCGGGAGGGGAAAGACCCAGTACTTC

clone_size: -
j_call: TRBJ2-7
cdr3_length: 15
d_call: TRBD2
v_call: TRBV7-9
cdr3_aa: CASSASSGRAYEQYF
cdr3_nt: TGTGCCAGCAGCGCTTCTAGCGGGAGGGCCTACGAGCAGTACTTC

clone_size: -
j_call: TRBJ2-1
cdr3_length: 15
d_call: -
v_call: TRBV12-3/TRBV12-4
cdr3_aa: CASSALGGNYNEQFF
cdr3_nt: TGTGCCAGCAGTGCCCTTGGCGGGAACTACAATGAGCAGTTCTTC

clone_size: few
j_call: TRBJ2-1
cdr3_length: 9
d_call: -
v_call: TRBV7-9
cdr3_aa: CASTLVGYF
cdr3_nt: TGTGCCAGCACTCTGGTGGGTTACTTC

clone_size: few
j_call: TRBJ1-5
cdr3_length: 13
d_call: -
v_call: TRBV6-1
cdr3_aa: CASTVGPNQPQHF
cdr3_nt: TGTGCCAGCACAGTGGGGCCCAATCAGCCCCAGCATTTT

clone_size: -
j_call: TRBJ2-1
cdr3_length: 11
d_call: -
v_call: TRBV20-1
cdr3_aa: CSAREGIEQFF
cdr3_nt: TGCAGTGCTAGAGAAGGAATAGAGCAGTTCTTC

clone_size: few
j_call: TRBJ2-3
cdr3_length: 15
d_call: TRBD2
v_call: TRBV20-1
cdr3_aa: CSAKGSGRATDTQYF
cdr3_nt: TGCAGTGCTAAAGGAAGCGGGAGGGCTACAGATACGCAGTATTTT

clone_size: few
j_call: TRBJ1-1
cdr3_length: 12
d_call: -
v_call: TRBV6-2/TRBV6-3
cdr3_aa: CASSGSGFEAFF
cdr3_nt: TGTGCCAGCAGTGGATCAGGATTTGAAGCTTTCTTT

clone_size: -
j_call: TRBJ2-1
cdr3_length: 15
d_call: TRBD2
v_call: TRBV7-6
cdr3_aa: CASSGLAGEYNEQFF
cdr3_nt: TGTGCCAGCAGTGGGTTAGCGGGAGAGTACAATGAGCAGTTCTTC

clone_size: -
j_call: TRBJ2-1
cdr3_length: 15
d_call: TRBD2
v_call: TRBV7-2
cdr3_aa: CASRTSGGSYNEQFF
cdr3_nt: TGTGCCAGCAGAACTAGCGGAGGCAGCTACAATGAGCAGTTCTTC

clone_size: few
j_call: TRBJ2-7
cdr3_length: 15
d_call: TRBD2
v_call: TRBV2
cdr3_aa: CASDPNSGITYEQYF
cdr3_nt: TGTGCCAGCGACCCCAATAGCGGGATAACCTACGAGCAGTACTTC